This T cell receptor (beta chain) was profiled in a study of molecular identifiers for immune sequencing clone quantification. This clonotype came up many times. Via MiXCR, TCRdb re-called the PCR reads, giving one row per CDR3 protein. Of some 680,000 distinct CDR3 sequences listed, over 25% are singletons. CDR3 length: 10 residues. In germline, CDR1 is SNHLY, CDR2 FYNNEI. Trimming cost V 8 bases and J 7 bases, with 8 bases left between them. Sorting isolated naive CD8 T cells as CD8+CD4-CCR7+CD45RA+ events. This TCR was recovered from a human donor in good health. Some libraries in this study had Jurkat cell RNA spiked in. The rearrangement joins TRBV2 to TRBJ1-1; no clear D. Specimen: naive CD8+ T cells from blood, with Jurkat cell RNA spiked in. Subset given: FACS-sorted CD8+CD4-CCR7+CD45RA+ naive T cells. CDR3 loop: CASLGVEAFF. The CDR3 DNA is TGTGCCAGCCTGGGAGTTGAAGCTTTCTTT.